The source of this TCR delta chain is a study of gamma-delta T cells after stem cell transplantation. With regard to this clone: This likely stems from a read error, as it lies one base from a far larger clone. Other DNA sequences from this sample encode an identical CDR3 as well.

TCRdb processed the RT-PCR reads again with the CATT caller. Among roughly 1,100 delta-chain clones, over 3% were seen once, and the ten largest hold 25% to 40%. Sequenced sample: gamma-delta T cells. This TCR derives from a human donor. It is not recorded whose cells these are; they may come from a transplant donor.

This CDR3 is CACDSVLGDLPQYTDKLIF. The CDR3 coding sequence is TGTGCCTGTGACAGCGTACTGGGGGATTTGCCACAGTACACCGATAAACTCATCTTT. The rearrangement uses TRDV2 and TRDJ1; 10 positions match TRDD3. The CDR3 is made up of 19 amino acids. With V trimmed by 2 bases and J by 0 bases, 14 bases remained unmatched. Germline V gives CDR1 GEAIGNYY, CDR2 EKD.